This is a list of T cell receptor beta chains from one sample in a study of blood T cell repertoires in COVID-19. The protocol was immunoSEQ multiplex PCR, while the TCRdb copy is restricted to in-frame clones and leaves out a portion. This sample carries roughly 500,000 clones, 88% of them seen once, and the ten largest clones take under 9.5%. Sequencing was done on a sample of PBMCs or T cells enriched from blood (not recorded which). These receptor sequences come from a woman aged 60-75 years who had recovered from COVID-19. Both conserved end residues are part of each CDR3. Fields, in order: clone size, V gene, J gene, D gene, CDR3 protein, CDR3 DNA. D genes are given only for firm matches. Rows give clone size only sometimes, using once, few, many, or a class for an expanded clone.

>NA|TRBV5-5|TRBJ2-4|NA
CASSLGGADIQYF
TGTGCCAGCAGCTTGGGGGGAGCGGACATTCAGTACTTC
>NA|TRBV6-5|TRBJ1-5|NA
CASRPGQLGNQPQHF
TGTGCCAGCAGGCCAGGACAGCTGGGCAATCAGCCCCAGCATTTT
>once|TRBV13|TRBJ2-4|NA
CASSSVPGQNVIQYF
TGTGCCAGCAGCTCCGTTCCGGGACAAAATGTCATTCAGTACTTC
>NA|TRBV12-3/TRBV12-4|TRBJ1-1|TRBD1
CASRWDSYTEAFF
TGTGCCAGCAGGTGGGACAGTTACACTGAAGCTTTCTTT
>NA|TRBV5-4|TRBJ2-2|TRBD1
CASSLRQGSTGELFF
TGTGCCAGCAGCTTGAGACAGGGGAGCACCGGGGAGCTGTTTTTT
>NA|TRBV18|TRBJ1-1|NA
CASSPIRGAFF
TGTGCCAGCTCACCAATTCGGGGGGCTTTCTTT
>NA|TRBV11-3|TRBJ1-1|TRBD1
CASSDTGTGNTEAFF
TGTGCCAGCAGCGACACCGGGACAGGGAACACTGAAGCTTTCTTT
>NA|TRBV9|TRBJ1-4|NA
CASSVGAQGINEKLFF
TGTGCCAGCAGCGTAGGTGCACAGGGTATTAATGAAAAACTGTTTTTT
>NA|TRBV27|TRBJ2-1|NA
CASSFSTGRGSNEQFF
TGTGCCAGCAGTTTCTCGACGGGGCGGGGATCCAATGAGCAGTTCTTC
>NA|TRBV5-1|TRBJ1-1|TRBD1
CASSIRQGAMGTEAFF
TGCGCCAGCAGCATACGACAGGGGGCGATGGGCACTGAAGCTTTCTTT
>once|TRBV7-9|TRBJ1-1|TRBD1
CASSPFSTGANTEAFF
TGTGCCAGCAGTCCCTTCTCGACAGGGGCGAACACTGAAGCTTTCTTT
>NA|TRBV7-9|TRBJ1-1|NA
CASTPRGTEAFF
TGTGCCAGCACCCCTCGGGGCACTGAAGCTTTCTTT
>NA|TRBV28|TRBJ1-5|TRBD1
CASSGGGQPQHF
TGTGCCAGTTCAGGGGGCGGACAGCCCCAGCATTTT
>NA|TRBV12-5|TRBJ1-5|NA
CASGFEREDNQPQHF
TGTGCTAGTGGTTTCGAACGGGAGGACAATCAGCCCCAGCATTTT
>NA|TRBV5-1|TRBJ2-3|NA
CASSLAVSTDTQYF
TGCGCCAGCAGCTTAGCGGTGAGCACAGATACGCAGTATTTT
>NA|TRBV4-1|TRBJ1-5|NA
CASSQGLLGDSNQPQHF
TGCGCCAGCAGCCAAGGCCTGCTAGGGGATAGCAATCAGCCCCAGCATTTT
>NA|TRBV2|TRBJ1-4|NA
CASTPGGRTNEKLFF
TGTGCCAGCACCCCCGGAGGCAGGACTAATGAAAAACTGTTTTTT
>NA|TRBV7-9|TRBJ1-1|NA
CASSRLLDSYTEAFF
TGTGCCAGCAGCCGACTTCTCGACAGTTACACTGAAGCTTTCTTT
>NA|TRBV5-1|TRBJ2-5|TRBD2
CASSLPTLAGGQETQYF
TGCGCCAGCAGCTTGCCCACTCTAGCGGGGGGACAAGAGACCCAGTACTTC
>NA|TRBV5-1|TRBJ2-2|NA
CASSWAGETNTGELFF
TGCGCCAGCAGCTGGGCCGGGGAGACGAACACCGGGGAGCTGTTTTTT
>NA|TRBV20-1|TRBJ2-2|NA
CSAKGTGELFF
TGCAGTGCTAAGGGGACCGGGGAGCTGTTTTTT
>NA|TRBV6-5|TRBJ1-1|NA
CASSYKQGGLPEAFF
TGTGCCAGCAGTTATAAACAGGGCGGACTCCCTGAAGCTTTCTTT
>NA|TRBV27|TRBJ2-3|TRBD1
CASSTRTGPLVDTQYF
TGTGCCAGCAGTACCCGGACAGGGCCGTTGGTCGATACGCAGTATTTT
>NA|TRBV6-6|TRBJ2-1|NA
CASRGQYNEQFF
TGTGCCAGCAGAGGACAGTACAATGAGCAGTTCTTC
>NA|TRBV5-1|TRBJ2-5|TRBD2
CASTRSGGVETQYF
TGCGCCAGCACCCGGAGCGGGGGCGTGGAGACCCAGTACTTC
>NA|TRBV11-2|TRBJ1-4|TRBD1
CASSLWDRRNEKLFF
TGTGCCAGCAGCTTATGGGACAGAAGGAATGAAAAACTGTTTTTT
>NA|TRBV2|TRBJ1-5|NA
CASSDNGKNQPQHF
TGTGCCAGCAGTGACAACGGTAAGAATCAGCCCCAGCATTTT
>NA|TRBV6-6|TRBJ1-4|TRBD1
CASRDREKLFF
TGTGCCAGCAGGGACAGGGAAAAACTGTTTTTT
>NA|TRBV5-1|TRBJ1-1|NA
CASSLADSVTEAFF
TGCGCCAGCAGCTTGGCCGATTCGGTGACTGAAGCTTTCTTT
>NA|TRBV20-1|TRBJ1-2|NA
CSARGREGNTF
TGCAGTGCTAGAGGCCGGGAGGGGAACACCTTC
>NA|TRBV7-8|TRBJ2-3|TRBD2
CASSWTSGGTDTQYF
TGTGCCAGCAGCTGGACTAGCGGGGGGACAGATACGCAGTATTTT
>NA|TRBV2|TRBJ1-3|TRBD1
CASSVPTGMRSGNTIYF
TGTGCCAGCAGTGTCCCGACAGGGATGCGTTCTGGAAACACCATATATTTT
>NA|TRBV9|TRBJ2-2|NA
CASSARYMSTGELFF
TGTGCCAGCAGCGCCCGATATATGAGCACCGGGGAGCTGTTTTTT
>NA|TRBV2|TRBJ1-5|NA
CASSETASNQPQHF
TGTGCCAGCAGTGAAACAGCTAGCAATCAGCCCCAGCATTTT
>NA|TRBV5-1|TRBJ2-2|TRBD1
CASSPRTGINTGELFF
TGCGCCAGCAGCCCTCGGACAGGGATAAACACCGGGGAGCTGTTTTTT
>NA|TRBV9|TRBJ2-1|TRBD2
CASSGPRELPTSGGVSGYNEQFF
TGTGCCAGCAGCGGTCCCAGGGAACTTCCGACTAGCGGGGGAGTTTCCGGTTACAATGAGCAGTTCTTC
>once|TRBV15|TRBJ2-7|TRBD1
CATSLRQGEDEQYF
TGTGCCACCAGCTTACGACAGGGGGAGGACGAGCAGTACTTC
>NA|TRBV10-3|TRBJ2-5|NA
CATRGQETQYF
TGTGCCACCCGGGGACAAGAGACCCAGTACTTC
>NA|TRBV20-1|TRBJ1-5|NA
CSARDLAGEHF
TGCAGTGCTAGAGATCTCGCGGGAGAGCATTTT
>NA|TRBV2|TRBJ1-2|TRBD1
CASIISGTGDGYTF
TGTGCCAGCATCATATCCGGGACAGGGGATGGCTACACCTTC